This T cell receptor beta chain was captured in a study of technical replicates of blood from a few donors (dated by TCRdb to about 2017). Turning to this clone: Its antigen has not been determined. Base qualities were left out, and no much larger clone turns up one base away.

Receptor amplification or capture employed the immunoSEQ multiplex PCR assay. TCRdb re-hosts the immuneACCESS table, in-frame sequences only. Its copies lack some clones; in the studies checked, an unresolved V gene accounts for under half of them, and the cause for the rest is not known. The sample table holds about 70,000 clones, of which roughly 94% were seen once. The biggest ten clones account for about 0.4% of the sample. From a lookup of the germline V gene, CDR1 and CDR2 are MGHRA and YSYEKL. The CDR3 covers 16 residues, taking in both the cysteine and the phenylalanine. Only the CDR3 part of the read is kept: 48 bases, read in frame from the first base. Between the V and J ends, shortened by 2 bases and 7 bases respectively, the junction contains 18 bases.

The sequence joins TRBV4-1 to TRBJ2-1; a tentative D match to TRBD2 spans 6 bases. What was sequenced was T cells isolated from PBMCs. This TCR was recovered from a human donor in good health. The CDR3 has the sequence CASSQSQRETDNEQFF. The sequenced DNA: TGCGCCAGCAGCCAATCTCAACGGGAGACGGATAATGAGCAGTTCTTC.